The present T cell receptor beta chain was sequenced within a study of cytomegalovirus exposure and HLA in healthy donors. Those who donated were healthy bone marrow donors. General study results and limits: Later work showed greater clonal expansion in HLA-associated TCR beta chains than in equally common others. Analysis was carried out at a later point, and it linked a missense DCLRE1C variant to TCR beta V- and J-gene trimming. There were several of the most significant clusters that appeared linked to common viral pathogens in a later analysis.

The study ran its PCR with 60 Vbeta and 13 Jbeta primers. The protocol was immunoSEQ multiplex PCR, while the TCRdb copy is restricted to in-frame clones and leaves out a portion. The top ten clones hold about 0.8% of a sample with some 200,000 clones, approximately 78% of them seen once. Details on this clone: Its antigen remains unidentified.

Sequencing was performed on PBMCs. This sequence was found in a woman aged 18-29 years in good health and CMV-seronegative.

The CDR3 DNA is TGCGCCAGCAGCCTGATACGAGAGGGGACGGGGGGGACCCAGTACTTC. It specifies CASSLIREGTGGTQYF. This rearrangement joins TRBV5-1 to TRBJ2-5; 7 bases match TRBD2. Germline lookup yields CDR1 SGHRS and CDR2 YFSETQ. This CDR3 contains 16 residues. The J segment lost 7 bases and the V segment lost 4 bases, leaving 16 bases of the junction unmatched.